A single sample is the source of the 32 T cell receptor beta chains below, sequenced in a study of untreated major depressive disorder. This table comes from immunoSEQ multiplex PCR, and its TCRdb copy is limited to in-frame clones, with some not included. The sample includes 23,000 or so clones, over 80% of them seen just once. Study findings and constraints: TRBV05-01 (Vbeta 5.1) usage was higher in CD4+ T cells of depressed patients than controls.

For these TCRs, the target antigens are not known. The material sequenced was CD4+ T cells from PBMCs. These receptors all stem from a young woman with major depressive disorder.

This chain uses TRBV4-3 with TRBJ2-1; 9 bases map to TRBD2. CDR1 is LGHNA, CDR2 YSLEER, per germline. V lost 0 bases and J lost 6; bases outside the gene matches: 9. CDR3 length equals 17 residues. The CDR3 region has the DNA TGCGCCAGCAGCCAAGATCACCCAGCGGGGGGCTCCAATGAGCAGTTCTTC. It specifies CASSQDHPAGGSNEQFF.

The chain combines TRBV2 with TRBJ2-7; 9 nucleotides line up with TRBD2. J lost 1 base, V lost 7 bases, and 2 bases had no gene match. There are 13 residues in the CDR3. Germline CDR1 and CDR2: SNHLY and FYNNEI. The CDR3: CASKAGGSYEQYF. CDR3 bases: TGTGCCAGCAAGGCGGGGGGGTCCTACGAGCAGTACTTC.

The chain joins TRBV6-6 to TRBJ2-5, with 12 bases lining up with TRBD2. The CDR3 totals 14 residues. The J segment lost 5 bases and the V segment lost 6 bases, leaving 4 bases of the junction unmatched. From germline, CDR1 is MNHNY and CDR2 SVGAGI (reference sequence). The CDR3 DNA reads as TGTGCCAGCAGCCCCGGACTAGCGGGGGAGACCCAGTACTTC. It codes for CASSPGLAGETQYF.

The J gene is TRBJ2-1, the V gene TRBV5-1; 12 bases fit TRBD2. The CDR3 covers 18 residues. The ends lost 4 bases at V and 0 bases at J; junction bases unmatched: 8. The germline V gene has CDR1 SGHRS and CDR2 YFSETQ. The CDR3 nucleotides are TGCGCCAGCAGCCCGGGACTAGCGGGCTTCAGCTCCTACAATGAGCAGTTCTTC. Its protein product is CASSPGLAGFSSYNEQFF.

This CDR3 is CAWSVRGSAGGGREQYF. CDR3 sequence (DNA): TGTGCCTGGAGTGTAAGGGGCTCAGCGGGAGGTGGAAGAGAGCAGTACTTC. The chain recombines TRBV30 with TRBJ2-7, with 9 bases fitting TRBD2. Germline V gene lookup returns CDR1 GTSNPN and CDR2 SVGIG (reference sequence). The CDR3 loop spans 17 amino acids. Trimming cost V 0 bases and J 7 bases; bases outside gene matches: 16.

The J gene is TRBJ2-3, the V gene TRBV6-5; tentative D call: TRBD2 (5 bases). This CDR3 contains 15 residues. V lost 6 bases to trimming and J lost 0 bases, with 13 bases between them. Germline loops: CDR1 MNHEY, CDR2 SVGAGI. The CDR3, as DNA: TGTGCCAGCAGGCATATCGCGGGTAGCACAGATACGCAGTATTTT. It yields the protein CASRHIAGSTDTQYF.

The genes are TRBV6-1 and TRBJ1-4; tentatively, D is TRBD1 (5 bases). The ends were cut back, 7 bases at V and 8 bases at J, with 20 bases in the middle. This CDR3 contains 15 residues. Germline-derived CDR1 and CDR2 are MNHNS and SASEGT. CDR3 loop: CASNEQGALGEKLFF. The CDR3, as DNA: TGTGCCAGCAACGAACAAGGGGCGCTTGGCGAAAAACTGTTTTTT.

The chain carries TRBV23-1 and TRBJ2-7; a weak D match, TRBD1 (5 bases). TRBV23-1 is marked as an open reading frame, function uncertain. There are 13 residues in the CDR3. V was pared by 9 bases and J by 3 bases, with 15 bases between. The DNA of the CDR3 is TGCGCCAGGGGGCCAGGGTTACACTACGAGCAGTACTTC. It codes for CARGPGLHYEQYF.

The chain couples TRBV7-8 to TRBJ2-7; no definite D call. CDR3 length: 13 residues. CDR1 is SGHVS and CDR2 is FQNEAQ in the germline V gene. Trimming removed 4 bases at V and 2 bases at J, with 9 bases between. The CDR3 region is CASSSVLTYEQYF. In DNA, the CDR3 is TGTGCCAGCAGCTCAGTCCTCACCTACGAGCAGTACTTC.

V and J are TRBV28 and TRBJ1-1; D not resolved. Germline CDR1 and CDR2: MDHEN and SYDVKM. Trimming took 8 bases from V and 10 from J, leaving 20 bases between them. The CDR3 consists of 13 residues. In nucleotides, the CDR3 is TGTGCCAGCCTTGAGGCCGCCTCTAGAAGAGCTTTCTTT. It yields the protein CASLEAASRRAFF.

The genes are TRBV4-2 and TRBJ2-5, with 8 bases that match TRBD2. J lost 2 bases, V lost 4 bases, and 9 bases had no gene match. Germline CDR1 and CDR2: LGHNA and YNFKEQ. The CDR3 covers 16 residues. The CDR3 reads CASSRASTSGQETQYF. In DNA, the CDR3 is TGTGCCAGCAGCCGAGCCTCCACTAGCGGACAAGAGACCCAGTACTTC.

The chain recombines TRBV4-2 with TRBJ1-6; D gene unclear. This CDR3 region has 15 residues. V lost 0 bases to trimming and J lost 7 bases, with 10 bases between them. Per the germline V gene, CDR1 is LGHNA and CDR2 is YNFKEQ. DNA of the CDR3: TGTGCCAGCAGCCAAGAGAAGGCGGGGAATTCACCCCTCCACTTT. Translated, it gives CASSQEKAGNSPLHF.

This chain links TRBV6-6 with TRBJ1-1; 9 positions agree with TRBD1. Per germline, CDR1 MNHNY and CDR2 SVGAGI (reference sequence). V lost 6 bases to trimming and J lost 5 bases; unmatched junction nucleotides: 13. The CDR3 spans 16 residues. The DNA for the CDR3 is TGTGCCAGCAGACCCCCGACCGGGACAGGGAGAACTGAAGCTTTCTTT. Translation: CASRPPTGTGRTEAFF.

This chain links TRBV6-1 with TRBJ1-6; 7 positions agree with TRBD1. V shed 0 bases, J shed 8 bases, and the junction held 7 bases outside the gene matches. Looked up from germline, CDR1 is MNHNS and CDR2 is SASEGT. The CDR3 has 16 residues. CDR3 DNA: TGTGCCAGCAGTGAAGCGGGTAACAGGGGTGATTCACCCCTCCACTTT. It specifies CASSEAGNRGDSPLHF.

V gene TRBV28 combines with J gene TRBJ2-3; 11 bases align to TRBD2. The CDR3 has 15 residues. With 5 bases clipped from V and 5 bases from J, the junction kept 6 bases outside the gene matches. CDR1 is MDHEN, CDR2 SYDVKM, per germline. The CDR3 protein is CASSLLAGGGDTQYF. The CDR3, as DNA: TGTGCCAGCAGTCTTCTAGCGGGAGGCGGAGATACGCAGTATTTT.

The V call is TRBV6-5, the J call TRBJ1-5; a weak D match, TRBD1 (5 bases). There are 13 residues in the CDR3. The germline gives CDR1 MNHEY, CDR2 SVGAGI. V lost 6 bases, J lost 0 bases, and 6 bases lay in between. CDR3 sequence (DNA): TGTGCCAGCAGGGGGGGTAGCAATCAGCCCCAGCATTTT. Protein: CASRGGSNQPQHF.

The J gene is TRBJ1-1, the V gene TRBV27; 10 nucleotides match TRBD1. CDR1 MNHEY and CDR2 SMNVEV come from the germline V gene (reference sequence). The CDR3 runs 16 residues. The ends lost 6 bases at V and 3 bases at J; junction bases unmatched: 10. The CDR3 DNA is TGTGCCAGCAGCCCGGGGGGGGACAGGGGCTACACTGAAGCTTTCTTT. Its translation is CASSPGGDRGYTEAFF.

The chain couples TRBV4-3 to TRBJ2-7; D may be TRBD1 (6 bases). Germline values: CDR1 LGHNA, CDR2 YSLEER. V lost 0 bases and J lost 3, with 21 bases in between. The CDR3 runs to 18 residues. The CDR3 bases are TGCGCCAGCAGCCAAGATCACGGACGGAGCAGGGGAATCTACGAGCAGTACTTC. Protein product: CASSQDHGRSRGIYEQYF.

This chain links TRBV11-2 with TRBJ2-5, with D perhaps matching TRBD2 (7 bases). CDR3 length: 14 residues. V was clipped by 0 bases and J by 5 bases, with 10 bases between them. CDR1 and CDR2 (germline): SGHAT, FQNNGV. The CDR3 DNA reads TGTGCCAGCAGCTTAGACGGGGGGCGGGAGACCCAGTACTTC. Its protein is CASSLDGGRETQYF. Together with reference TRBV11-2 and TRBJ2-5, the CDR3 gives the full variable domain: EAGVAQSPRYKIIEKRQSVAFWCNPISGHATLYWYQQILGQGPKLLIQFQNNGVVDDSQLPKDRFSAERLKGVDSTLKIQPAKLEDSAVYLCASSLDGGRETQYFGPGTRLLVL.

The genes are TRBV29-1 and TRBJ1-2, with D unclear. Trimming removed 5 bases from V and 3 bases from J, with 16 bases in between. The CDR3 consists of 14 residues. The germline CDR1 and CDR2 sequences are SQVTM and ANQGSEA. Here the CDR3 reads CSVKSKGWDYGYTF. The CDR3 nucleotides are TGCAGCGTTAAAAGCAAGGGCTGGGACTATGGCTACACCTTC.

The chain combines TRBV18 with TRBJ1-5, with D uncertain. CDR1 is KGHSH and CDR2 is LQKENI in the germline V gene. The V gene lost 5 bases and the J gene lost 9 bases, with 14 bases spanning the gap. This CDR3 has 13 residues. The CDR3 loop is CASSADGKGPQHF. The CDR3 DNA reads TGTGCCAGCTCAGCGGACGGAAAAGGGCCCCAGCATTTT.

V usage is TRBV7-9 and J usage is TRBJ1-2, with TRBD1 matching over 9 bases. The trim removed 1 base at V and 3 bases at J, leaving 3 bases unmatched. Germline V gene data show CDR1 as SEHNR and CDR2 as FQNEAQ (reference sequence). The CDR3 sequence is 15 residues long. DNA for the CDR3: TGTGCCAGCAGCTTAGAACAGGGGGCGTACTATGGCTACACCTTC. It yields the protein CASSLEQGAYYGYTF.

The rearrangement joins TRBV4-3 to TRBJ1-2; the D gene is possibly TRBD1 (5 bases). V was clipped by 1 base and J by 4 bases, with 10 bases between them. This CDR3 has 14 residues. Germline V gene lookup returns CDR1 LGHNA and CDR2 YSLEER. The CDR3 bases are TGCGCCAGCAGCCAAGGGTGGGGGAGCTATGGCTACACCTTC. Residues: CASSQGWGSYGYTF.

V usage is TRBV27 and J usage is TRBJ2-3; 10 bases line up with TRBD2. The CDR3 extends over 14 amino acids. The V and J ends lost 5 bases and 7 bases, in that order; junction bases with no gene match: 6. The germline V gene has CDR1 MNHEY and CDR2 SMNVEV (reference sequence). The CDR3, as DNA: TGTGCCAGCAGTCCCGGGACTAGCGCACATACGCAGTATTTT. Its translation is CASSPGTSAHTQYF.

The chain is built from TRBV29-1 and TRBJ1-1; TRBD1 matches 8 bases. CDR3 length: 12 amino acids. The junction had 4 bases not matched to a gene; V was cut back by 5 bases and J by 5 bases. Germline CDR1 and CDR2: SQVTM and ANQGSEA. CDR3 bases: TGCAGCGTTAATCAGGGGGCTACTGAAGCTTTCTTT. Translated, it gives CSVNQGATEAFF.

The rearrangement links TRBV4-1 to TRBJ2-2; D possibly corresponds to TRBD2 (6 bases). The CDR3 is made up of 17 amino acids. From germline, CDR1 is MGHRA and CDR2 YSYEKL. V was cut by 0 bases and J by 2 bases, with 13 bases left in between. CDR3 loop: CASSQDWPGDNTGELFF. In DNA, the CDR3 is TGCGCCAGCAGCCAAGACTGGCCGGGGGATAACACCGGGGAGCTGTTTTTT.

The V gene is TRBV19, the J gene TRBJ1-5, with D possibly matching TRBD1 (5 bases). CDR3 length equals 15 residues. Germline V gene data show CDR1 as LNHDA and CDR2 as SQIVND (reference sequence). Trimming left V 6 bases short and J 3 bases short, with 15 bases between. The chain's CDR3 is CASSTGPKSNQPQHF. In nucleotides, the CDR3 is TGTGCCAGTAGCACAGGACCGAAATCCAATCAGCCCCAGCATTTT.

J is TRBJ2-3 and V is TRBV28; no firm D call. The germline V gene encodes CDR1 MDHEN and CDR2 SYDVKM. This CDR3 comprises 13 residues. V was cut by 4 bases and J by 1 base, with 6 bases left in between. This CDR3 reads CASSSMGTDTQYF. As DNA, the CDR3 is TGTGCCAGCAGTTCGATGGGCACAGATACGCAGTATTTT.

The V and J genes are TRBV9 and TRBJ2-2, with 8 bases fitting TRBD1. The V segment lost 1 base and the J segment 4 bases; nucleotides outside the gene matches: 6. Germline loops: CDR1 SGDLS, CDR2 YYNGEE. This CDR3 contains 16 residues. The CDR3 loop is CASSVRTGRGTGELFF. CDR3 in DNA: TGTGCCAGCAGCGTACGGACAGGGCGAGGCACCGGGGAGCTGTTTTTT.

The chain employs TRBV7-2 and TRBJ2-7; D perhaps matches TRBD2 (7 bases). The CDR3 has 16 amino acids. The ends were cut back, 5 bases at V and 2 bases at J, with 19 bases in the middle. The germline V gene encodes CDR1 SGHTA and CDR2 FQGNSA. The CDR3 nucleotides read TGTGCCAGCAGCGCGCCTCGTGGGGGGGCGCCCTACGAGCAGTACTTC. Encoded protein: CASSAPRGGAPYEQYF.

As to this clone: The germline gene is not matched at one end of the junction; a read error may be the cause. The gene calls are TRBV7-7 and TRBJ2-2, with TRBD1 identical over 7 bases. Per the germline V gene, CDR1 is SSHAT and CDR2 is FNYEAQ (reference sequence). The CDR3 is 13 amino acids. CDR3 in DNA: TGTGCTAGCAGCTCAACAGGGGCCGGGGAGCTGTTTTTT. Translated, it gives CASSSTGAGELFF.

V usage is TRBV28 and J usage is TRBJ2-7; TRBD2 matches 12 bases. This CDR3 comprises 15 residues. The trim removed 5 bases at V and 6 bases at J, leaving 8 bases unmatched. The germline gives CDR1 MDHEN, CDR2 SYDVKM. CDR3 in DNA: TGTGCCAGCAGTCCTGCTAGCGGGAGGGCCTCCGAGCAGTACTTC. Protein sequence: CASSPASGRASEQYF.